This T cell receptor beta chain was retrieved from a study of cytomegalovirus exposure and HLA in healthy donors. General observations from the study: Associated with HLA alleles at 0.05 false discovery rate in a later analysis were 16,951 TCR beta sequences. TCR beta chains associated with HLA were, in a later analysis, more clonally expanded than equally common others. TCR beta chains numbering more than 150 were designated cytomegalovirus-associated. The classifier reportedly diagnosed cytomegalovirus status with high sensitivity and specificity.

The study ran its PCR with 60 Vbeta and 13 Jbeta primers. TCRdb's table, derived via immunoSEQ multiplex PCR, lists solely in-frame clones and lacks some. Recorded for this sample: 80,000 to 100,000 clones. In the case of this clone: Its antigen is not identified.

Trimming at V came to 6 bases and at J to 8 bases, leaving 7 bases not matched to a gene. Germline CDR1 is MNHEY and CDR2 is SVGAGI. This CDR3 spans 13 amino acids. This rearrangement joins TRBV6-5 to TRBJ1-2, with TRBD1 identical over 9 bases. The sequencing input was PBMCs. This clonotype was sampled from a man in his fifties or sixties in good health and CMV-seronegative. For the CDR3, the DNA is TGTGCCAGCAGGCGGGACAGGGTGAGCGGCTACACCTTC. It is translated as CASRRDRVSGYTF.